These 6 T cell receptor beta chains came from one sample sequenced in a study of blood T cell repertoires in COVID-19. Using immunoSEQ multiplex PCR, the repertoire was profiled, and TCRdb retains in-frame clones only, with some absent. The sample yields about 190,000 clones, nearly 85% seen once. The sample consisted of peripheral blood. The source of these receptors is a woman in her 30s with acute or convalescent COVID-19.

The chain is built from TRBV5-1 and TRBJ2-1; weak D call: TRBD2 (6 bases). The CDR3 is 12 residues long. Between the trimmed V and J ends, which lost 6 bases and 5 bases, there was a span of 9 bases. The V gene's germline CDR1 is SGHRS and CDR2 YFSETQ. This CDR3 is CASKGLDNEQFF. In DNA, the CDR3 is TGCGCCAGCAAGGGACTTGACAATGAGCAGTTCTTC.

The J gene is TRBJ2-1, the V gene TRBV28, with D unclear. Germline CDR1 reads MDHEN; CDR2 reads SYDVKM. The CDR3 spans 15 residues. Trimming pared 7 bases from V and 2 bases from J, leaving 15 bases between. This chain's CDR3 is CASTGSGLPYNEQFF. CDR3 nucleotide sequence: TGTGCCAGCACAGGTTCAGGCCTGCCCTACAATGAGCAGTTCTTC. Full variable domain (outside the CDR3, taken from reference TRBV28 and TRBJ2-1): DVKVTQSSRYLVKRTGEKVFLECVQDMDHENMFWYRQDPGLGLRLIYFSYDVKMKEKGDIPEGYSVSREKKERFSLILESASTNQTSMYLCASTGSGLPYNEQFFGPGTRLTVL.

This clone was detected once. This chain joins TRBV7-8 and TRBJ1-5; 8 bases fit TRBD1. Germline V gene data show CDR1 as SGHVS and CDR2 as FQNEAQ. The V and J ends lost 5 bases and 6 bases, in that order; junction bases with no gene match: 9. This CDR3 contains 15 residues. The chain's CDR3 is CASSAGQGSRQPQHF. The CDR3 DNA reads as TGTGCCAGCAGCGCCGGACAGGGTTCGCGTCAGCCCCAGCATTTT.

The chain joins TRBV14 to TRBJ2-3; D not certain. The ends were cut back, 0 bases at V and 8 bases at J, with 12 bases in the middle. Germline CDR1 is SGHDN and CDR2 is FVKESK. There are 14 residues in the CDR3. CDR3 protein: CASSQDLAVRTQYF. The CDR3, as DNA: TGTGCCAGCAGCCAAGATTTGGCCGTTCGTACGCAGTATTTT.

The rearrangement links TRBV5-1 to TRBJ2-1; unclear D gene. The CDR3 consists of 15 residues. V was shortened by 0 bases and J by 4 bases, with 11 bases between the two germline ends. From germline, CDR1 is SGHRS and CDR2 YFSETQ. The CDR3 loop reads CASSLVDTRYNEQFF. Written as DNA, the CDR3 is TGCGCCAGCAGCTTGGTCGACACACGATACAATGAGCAGTTCTTC. Full variable domain (outside the CDR3, taken from reference TRBV5-1 and TRBJ2-1): KAGVTQTPRYLIKTRGQQVTLSCSPISGHRSVSWYQQTPGQGLQFLFEYFSETQRNKGNFPGRFSGRQFSNSRSEMNVSTLELGDSALYLCASSLVDTRYNEQFFGPGTRLTVL.

This chain joins TRBV6-5 and TRBJ2-1; 12 nucleotides line up with TRBD2. With V trimmed by 4 bases and J by 0 bases, 1 base remained unmatched. The CDR3 is 16 amino acids. Germline V gives CDR1 MNHEY, CDR2 SVGAGI. CDR3: CASSLTSGSSYNEQFF. CDR3 nucleotides: TGTGCCAGCAGTTTGACTAGCGGGAGCTCCTACAATGAGCAGTTCTTC.